A single sample is the source of the 20 T cell receptor beta chains below, sequenced in a study of CD8 T cells in Susac syndrome. Random hexamers were used to reverse transcribe roughly 0.45 to 1 ug of RNA. TCRdb used MiXCR to reprocess the immunoSEQ multiplex PCR reads, holding one entry per CDR3 protein. The sample holds hundreds of thousands of distinct CDR3 sequences; about 95% are singletons and the top ten take 0.095% to 0.12%. The sequenced material came from CD4+ T cells from PBMCs. These receptors came from a human donor with Susac syndrome.

This chain uses TRBV20-1 with TRBJ2-1, with 7 bases lining up with TRBD2. The V gene's germline CDR1 is DFQATT and CDR2 SNEGSKA (reference sequence). Trimming cost V 5 bases and J 0 bases; bases outside gene matches: 4. This CDR3 has 14 residues. For the CDR3, the DNA is TGCAGTGCTTCGGGCGGGAGCTCCTACAATGAGCAGTTCTTC. Its translation is CSASGGSSYNEQFF.

The chain carries TRBV27 and TRBJ2-7; maybe TRBD1 (5 bases). This CDR3 comprises 14 residues. V gave up 6 bases and J gave up 0 bases, with 12 bases separating them. CDR1 and CDR2 (germline): MNHEY, SMNVEV (reference sequence). The CDR3 DNA sequence: TGTGCCAGCAGGAGCAGGGAATTCTCCTACGAGCAGTACTTC. Amino acid sequence: CASRSREFSYEQYF.

The V call is TRBV7-9, the J call TRBJ1-5; D possibly corresponds to TRBD1 (6 bases). The CDR3 contains 14 residues. Germline V gene lookup returns CDR1 SEHNR and CDR2 FQNEAQ (reference sequence). V lost 1 base and J 5 bases, leaving 9 bases between the germline ends. As DNA, the CDR3 is TGTGCCAGCAGCTTAGGGACAGCCTATCAGCCCCAGCATTTT. Translated: CASSLGTAYQPQHF.

CDR3 DNA: TGCAGTGCTAGCCGGACAGGGGATCTGGGCAATCAGCCCCAGCATTTT. It is translated as CSASRTGDLGNQPQHF. The chain combines TRBV20-1 with TRBJ1-5; 9 bases match TRBD1. Germline V gene data show CDR1 as DFQATT and CDR2 as SNEGSKA (reference sequence). CDR3 length equals 16 residues. Trimming cost V 3 bases and J 2 bases; bases outside gene matches: 8.

V usage is TRBV19 and J usage is TRBJ1-1; TRBD1 matches at 11 bases. The CDR3 totals 16 residues. The J segment lost 1 base and the V segment lost 10 bases, leaving 11 bases of the junction unmatched. CDR1 is LNHDA, CDR2 SQIVND, per germline (reference sequence). This CDR3 is CAIAPGQGVANTEAFF. CDR3 coding DNA: TGTGCCATAGCGCCGGGACAGGGGGTGGCGAACACTGAAGCTTTCTTT.

This chain joins TRBV20-1 and TRBJ2-7, with 7 bases identical to TRBD1. The CDR3 is made up of 12 amino acids. In germline, CDR1 is DFQATT, CDR2 SNEGSKA (reference sequence). V trimming: 6 bases; J trimming: 2 bases; junction bases outside the gene matches: 4. The CDR3 nucleotides are TGCAGTGCCTCACAGGGGACCTACGAGCAGTACTTC. It is translated as CSASQGTYEQYF.

The chain combines TRBV15 with TRBJ2-1; 7 bases match TRBD1. V lost 1 base, J lost 3 bases, and 6 bases stayed unmatched. This CDR3 region has 16 residues. Germline V gene lookup returns CDR1 LNHNV and CDR2 YYDKDF (reference sequence). Here the CDR3 reads CATSRVVNRGYNEQFF. The CDR3 DNA is TGTGCCACCAGCAGAGTAGTAAACAGGGGCTACAATGAGCAGTTCTTC.

The chain couples TRBV11-2 to TRBJ1-2; the D gene is possibly TRBD1 (6 bases). The CDR3 is 13 amino acids. CDR1 and CDR2 from the germline V gene are SGHAT and FQNNGV. The ends were cut back, 5 bases at V and 1 base at J, with 8 bases in the middle. In nucleotides, the CDR3 is TGTGCCAGCAGCCAGGACAGTAACTATGGCTACACCTTC. Translated: CASSQDSNYGYTF.

This chain links TRBV6-5 with TRBJ1-1; perhaps TRBD1 as D (6 bases). This CDR3 comprises 13 residues. CDR1 MNHEY and CDR2 SVGAGI come from the germline V gene. Trimming removed 8 bases from V and 4 bases from J, with 14 bases in between. The CDR3, as DNA: TGTGCCAGCGAGCAACGGGGGCGCACTGAAGCTTTCTTT. This gives the protein CASEQRGRTEAFF.

The J gene is TRBJ1-2, the V gene TRBV30; possibly TRBD1 for D (5 bases). Trimming stripped 2 bases from V and 5 bases from J, with 12 bases between. The CDR3 totals 13 residues. Germline V CDR1 and CDR2: GTSNPN, SVGIG (reference sequence). The CDR3 DNA reads as TGTGCCTGGAGTCCCGACAGACTATATGGCTACACCTTC. Protein sequence: CAWSPDRLYGYTF. The full variable domain, completed using reference TRBV30 and TRBJ1-2, is SQTIHQWPATLVQPVGSPLSLECTVEGTSNPNLYWYRQAAGRGLQLLFYSVGIGQISSEVPQNLSASRPQDRQFILSSKKLLLSDSGFYLCAWSPDRLYGYTFGSGTRLTVV.

V is TRBV7-3 and J is TRBJ2-3, with D uncertain. The CDR3 extends over 14 amino acids. Looked up from germline, CDR1 is SGHTA and CDR2 is FQGTGA. The ends were cut back, 5 bases at V and 2 bases at J, with 11 bases in the middle. CDR3 amino acids: CASSRRAHTDTQYF. CDR3 nucleotides: TGTGCCAGCAGCCGTCGGGCCCACACAGATACGCAGTATTTT.

The V and J genes are TRBV18 and TRBJ1-2, with 12 bases matching TRBD1. This CDR3 contains 15 residues. J was trimmed by 5 bases and V by 5 bases; bases with no gene match: 6. The germline V gene encodes CDR1 KGHSH and CDR2 LQKENI. The CDR3 nucleotides are TGTGCCAGCTCAACGGGACAGGGGGCGAGTTATGGCTACACCTTC. This sequence encodes CASSTGQGASYGYTF.

The CDR3 loop is CASSAPGTGTNTEAFF. The CDR3 nucleotides are TGTGCCAGCAGCGCCCCCGGGACAGGGACGAACACTGAAGCTTTCTTT. The chain couples TRBV11-2 to TRBJ1-1, with 9 bases fitting TRBD1. The CDR3 is made up of 16 amino acids. CDR1 and CDR2 from the germline V gene are SGHAT and FQNNGV. The V gene end was trimmed by 5 bases and the J gene end by 1 base; junction bases not matched to a gene: 8.

CDR3 loop: CASSPSSTKETQYF. In DNA, the CDR3 is TGTGCCAGCTCACCAAGCTCTACCAAGGAGACCCAGTACTTC. The chain combines TRBV18 with TRBJ2-5; D is unresolved. Germline values: CDR1 KGHSH, CDR2 LQKENI. This CDR3 comprises 14 residues. V lost 2 bases, J lost 5 bases, and 12 bases lay in between. Based on the CDR3 plus reference TRBV18 and TRBJ2-5, the full variable domain is NAGVMQNPRHLVRRRGQEARLRCSPMKGHSHVYWYRQLPEEGLKFMVYLQKENIIDESGMPKERFSAEFPKEGPSILRIQQVVRGDSAAYFCASSPSSTKETQYFGPGTRLLVL.

The chain recombines TRBV12-3 or TRBV12-4 with TRBJ2-2; D is undetermined. This CDR3 contains 17 residues. Deletions cut 3 bases from V and 0 bases from J, with 14 bases between. CDR3: CASSFLRLVANTGELFF. CDR3 nucleotide sequence: TGTGCCAGCAGTTTTTTACGCTTAGTGGCGAACACCGGGGAGCTGTTTTTT.

The chain has TRBV7-8 and TRBJ2-3; 10 bases agree with TRBD2. Trimming cost V 5 bases and J 4 bases; bases outside gene matches: 3. CDR1 is SGHVS and CDR2 is FQNEAQ in the germline V gene. This CDR3 contains 14 residues. Here the CDR3 reads CASSPLAGADTQYF. The CDR3 coding sequence is TGTGCCAGCAGCCCGCTAGCGGGAGCAGATACGCAGTATTTT. The full variable domain, its missing parts supplied by reference TRBV7-8 and TRBJ2-3, is GAGVSQSPRYKVAKRGQDVALRCDPISGHVSLFWYQQALGQGPEFLTYFQNEAQLDKSGLPSDRFFAERPEGSVSTLKIQRTQQEDSAVYLCASSPLAGADTQYFGPGTRLTVL.

The rearrangement uses TRBV29-1 and TRBJ1-1; 10 bases map to TRBD1. The trim removed 6 bases at V and 3 bases at J, leaving 4 bases unmatched. Germline CDR1 SQVTM, CDR2 ANQGSEA. The CDR3 is made up of 13 amino acids. The CDR3 bases are TGCAGCGTGGACAGGGGGGGTGACACTGAAGCTTTCTTT. Amino acids: CSVDRGGDTEAFF.

The gene calls are TRBV29-1 and TRBJ1-2, with D hard to call. Trimming took off 1 base at V and 13 bases at J, with 13 bases between the two ends. Germline CDR1 is SQVTM and CDR2 is ANQGSEA. The CDR3 is 11 residues long. The CDR3 nucleotides read TGCAGCGTTGAAGGGGCAGGATATGGCACCTTC. Residues: CSVEGAGYGTF.

The chain combines TRBV28 with TRBJ2-7; 9 bases match TRBD2. This CDR3 is 14 amino acids long. Per germline, CDR1 MDHEN and CDR2 SYDVKM. V was pared by 6 bases and J by 9 bases, with 12 bases of the junction left unmatched. The CDR3 coding sequence is TGTGCCAGCAGCCCGGTCTTGCGGGGGGGTGCGCAGTACTTC. Its translation: CASSPVLRGGAQYF.

This rearrangement joins TRBV20-1 to TRBJ1-2; D uncertain. Trimming left V 1 base short and J 1 base short, with 10 bases between. This CDR3 is 14 amino acids long. Germline V lookup: CDR1 DFQATT, CDR2 SNEGSKA (reference sequence). The CDR3 spells CSARGDRGNYGYTF. The CDR3 nucleotides are TGCAGTGCTAGAGGGGATCGGGGTAACTATGGCTACACCTTC.